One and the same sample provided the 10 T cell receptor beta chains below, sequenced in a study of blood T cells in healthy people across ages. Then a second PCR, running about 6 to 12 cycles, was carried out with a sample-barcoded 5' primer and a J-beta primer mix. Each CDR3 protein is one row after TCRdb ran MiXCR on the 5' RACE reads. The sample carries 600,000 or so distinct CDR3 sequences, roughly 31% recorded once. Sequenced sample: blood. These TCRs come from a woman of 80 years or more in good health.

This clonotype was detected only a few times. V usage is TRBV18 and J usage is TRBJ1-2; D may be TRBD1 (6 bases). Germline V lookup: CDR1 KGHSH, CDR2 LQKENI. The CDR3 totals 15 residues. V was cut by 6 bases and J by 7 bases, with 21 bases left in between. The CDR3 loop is CASSSGTGSIPGYTF. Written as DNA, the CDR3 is TGTGCCAGCTCCTCTGGCACAGGGTCAATCCCTGGCTACACCTTC.

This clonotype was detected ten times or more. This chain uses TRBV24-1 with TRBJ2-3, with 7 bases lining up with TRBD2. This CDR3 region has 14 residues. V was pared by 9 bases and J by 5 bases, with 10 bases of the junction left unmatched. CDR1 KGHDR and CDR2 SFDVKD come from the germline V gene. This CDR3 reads CATREEGNRDTQYF. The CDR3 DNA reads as TGTGCCACCCGGGAGGAGGGTAATAGAGATACGCAGTATTTT.

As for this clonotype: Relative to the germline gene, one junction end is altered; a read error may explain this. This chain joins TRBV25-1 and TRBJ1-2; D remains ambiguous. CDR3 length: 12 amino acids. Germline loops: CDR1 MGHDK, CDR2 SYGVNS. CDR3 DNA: TGTGCCAGCAATGGGAACGGATATGGCTGCACCTTC. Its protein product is CASNGNGYGCTF.

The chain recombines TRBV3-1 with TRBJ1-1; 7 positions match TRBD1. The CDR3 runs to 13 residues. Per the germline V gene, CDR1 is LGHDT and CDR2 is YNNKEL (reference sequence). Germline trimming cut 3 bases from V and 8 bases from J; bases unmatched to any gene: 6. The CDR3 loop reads CASSQITGAEAFF. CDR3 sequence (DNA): TGTGCCAGCAGCCAGATAACAGGGGCAGAAGCTTTCTTT.

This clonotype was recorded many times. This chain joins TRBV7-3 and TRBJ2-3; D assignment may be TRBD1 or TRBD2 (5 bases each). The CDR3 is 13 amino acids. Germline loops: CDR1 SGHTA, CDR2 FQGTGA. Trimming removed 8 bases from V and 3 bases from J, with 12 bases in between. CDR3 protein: CASQKGRTDTQYF. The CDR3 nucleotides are TGTGCCAGCCAAAAGGGGAGAACAGATACGCAGTATTTT.

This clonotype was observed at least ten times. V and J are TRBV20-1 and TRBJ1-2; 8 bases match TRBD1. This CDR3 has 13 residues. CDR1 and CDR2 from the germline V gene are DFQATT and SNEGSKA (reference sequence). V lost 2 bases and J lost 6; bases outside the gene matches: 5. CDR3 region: CSARLDRVNGYTF. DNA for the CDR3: TGCAGTGCTAGATTGGACAGGGTGAATGGCTACACCTTC.

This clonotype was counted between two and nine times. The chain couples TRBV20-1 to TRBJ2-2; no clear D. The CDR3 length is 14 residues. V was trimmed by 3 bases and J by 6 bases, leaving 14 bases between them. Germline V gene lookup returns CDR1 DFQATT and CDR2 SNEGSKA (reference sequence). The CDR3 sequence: CSASFQAKPGELFF. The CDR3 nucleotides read TGCAGTGCTAGTTTTCAAGCGAAGCCCGGGGAGCTGTTTTTT.

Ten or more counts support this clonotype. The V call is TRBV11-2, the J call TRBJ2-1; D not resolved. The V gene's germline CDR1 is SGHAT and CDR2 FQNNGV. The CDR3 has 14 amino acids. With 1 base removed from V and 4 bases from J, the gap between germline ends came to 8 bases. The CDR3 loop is CASSLGTRYNEQFF. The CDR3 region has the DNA TGTGCCAGCAGCTTAGGGACCCGGTACAATGAGCAGTTCTTC.

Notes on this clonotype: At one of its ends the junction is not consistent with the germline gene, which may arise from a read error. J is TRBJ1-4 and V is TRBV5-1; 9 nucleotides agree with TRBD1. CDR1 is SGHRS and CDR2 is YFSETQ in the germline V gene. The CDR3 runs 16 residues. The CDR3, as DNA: TGCGCCGGCAGCTGGACAGGGGAGGCAACTAATGAAAAACTGTTTTTT. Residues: CAGSWTGEATNEKLFF.

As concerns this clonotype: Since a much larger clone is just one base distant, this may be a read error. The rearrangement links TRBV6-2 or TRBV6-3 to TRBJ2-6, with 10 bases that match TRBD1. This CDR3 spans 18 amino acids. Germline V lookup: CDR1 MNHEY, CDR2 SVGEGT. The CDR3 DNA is TGTGCCAGCAGTTACGGGCGGACAGGGGGTTCTGGGGCCAACGTCCAGACTTTC. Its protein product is CASSYGRTGGSGANVQTF.